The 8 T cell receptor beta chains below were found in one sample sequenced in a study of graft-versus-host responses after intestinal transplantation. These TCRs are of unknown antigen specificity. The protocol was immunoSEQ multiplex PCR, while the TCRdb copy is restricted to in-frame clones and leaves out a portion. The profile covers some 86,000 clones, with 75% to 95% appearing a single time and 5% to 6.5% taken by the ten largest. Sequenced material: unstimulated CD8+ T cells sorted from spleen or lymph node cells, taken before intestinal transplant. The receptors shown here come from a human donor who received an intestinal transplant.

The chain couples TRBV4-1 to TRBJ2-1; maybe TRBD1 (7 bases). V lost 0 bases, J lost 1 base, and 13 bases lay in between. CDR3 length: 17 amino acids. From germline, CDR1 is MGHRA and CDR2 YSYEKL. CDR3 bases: TGCGCCAGCAGCCAAGAGTTAGCAGGGGGGTCCTACAATGAGCAGTTCTTC. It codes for CASSQELAGGSYNEQFF.

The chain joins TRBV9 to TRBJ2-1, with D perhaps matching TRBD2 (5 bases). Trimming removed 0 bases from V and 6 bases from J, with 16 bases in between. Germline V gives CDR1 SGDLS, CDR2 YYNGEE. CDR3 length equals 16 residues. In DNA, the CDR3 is TGTGCCAGCAGCGTAGGGCGTCTAGCCCCAAGCAATGAGCAGTTCTTC. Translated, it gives CASSVGRLAPSNEQFF.

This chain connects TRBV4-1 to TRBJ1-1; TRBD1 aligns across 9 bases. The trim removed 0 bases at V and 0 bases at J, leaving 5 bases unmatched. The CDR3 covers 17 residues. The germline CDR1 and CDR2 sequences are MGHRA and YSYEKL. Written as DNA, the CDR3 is TGCGCCAGCAGCCAAGACGGGACAGGGACTGTGAACACTGAAGCTTTCTTT. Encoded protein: CASSQDGTGTVNTEAFF.

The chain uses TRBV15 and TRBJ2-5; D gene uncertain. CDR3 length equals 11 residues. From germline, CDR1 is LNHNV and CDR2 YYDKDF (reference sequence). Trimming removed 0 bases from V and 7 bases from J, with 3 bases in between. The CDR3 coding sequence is TGTGCCACCAGCAGAGACGGGACCCAGTACTTC. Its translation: CATSRDGTQYF.

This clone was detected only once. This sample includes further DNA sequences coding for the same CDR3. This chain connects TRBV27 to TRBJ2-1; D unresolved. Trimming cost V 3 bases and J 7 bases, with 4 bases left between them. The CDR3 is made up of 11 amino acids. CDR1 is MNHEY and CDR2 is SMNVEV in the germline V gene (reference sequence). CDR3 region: CASSLGNEQFF. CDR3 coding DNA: TGTGCCAGCAGTTTGGGGAATGAGCAGTTCTTC.

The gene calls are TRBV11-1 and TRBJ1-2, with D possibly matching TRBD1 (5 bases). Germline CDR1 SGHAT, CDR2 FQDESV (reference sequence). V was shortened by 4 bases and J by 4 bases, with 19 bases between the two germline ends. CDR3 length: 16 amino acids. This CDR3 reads CASSSGPEGVTYGYTF. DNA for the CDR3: TGTGCCAGCAGCTCGGGCCCAGAAGGGGTTACCTATGGCTACACCTTC.

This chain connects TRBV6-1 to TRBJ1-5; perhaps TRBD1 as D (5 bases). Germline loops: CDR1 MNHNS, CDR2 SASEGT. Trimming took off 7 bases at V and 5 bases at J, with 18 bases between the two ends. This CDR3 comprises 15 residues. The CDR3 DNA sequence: TGTGCCAGCAAAGGGCGAGGGACGGCTTATCAGCCCCAGCATTTT. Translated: CASKGRGTAYQPQHF.

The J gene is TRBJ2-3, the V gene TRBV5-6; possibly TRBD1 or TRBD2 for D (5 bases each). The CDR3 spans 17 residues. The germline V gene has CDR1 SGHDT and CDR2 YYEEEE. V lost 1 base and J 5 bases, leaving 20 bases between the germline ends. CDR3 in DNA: TGTGCCAGCAGCTTGACTTACGCGCGAGGGGCTGAAGATACGCAGTATTTT. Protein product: CASSLTYARGAEDTQYF.